The entry below gives a single TCR beta chain sequence along with its context. Random hexamers were used to reverse transcribe the RNA input (roughly 0.5 to 1 ug). Amplification of TCR beta CDR3 across 54 Vbeta and 13 Jbeta was performed with immunoSEQ multiplex PCR. One entry per CDR3 protein, called by TCRdb with MiXCR from the immunoSEQ multiplex PCR reads. The sample yields 90,000 or so distinct CDR3 sequences, about 93% seen once. The data belong to a study of CD8 T cells in Susac syndrome. V dropped 6 bases and J dropped 3; count of bases not matched to a gene: 14. Germline V gives CDR1 DFQATT, CDR2 SNEGSKA (reference sequence). The CDR3 runs to 17 residues.

This clonotype originated in a human donor in good health. The rearrangement uses TRBV20-1 and TRBJ2-2; 9 bases fit TRBD2. The specimen sequenced was CD8+ T cells from PBMCs. The CDR3 loop reads CSAIAGDNPRDTGELFF. The CDR3 DNA reads TGCAGTGCGATAGCGGGGGATAACCCGCGGGACACCGGGGAGCTGTTTTTT.